The 20 T cell receptor beta chains listed next were all sequenced from one sample in a study of blood T cell repertoires in COVID-19. TCRdb's copy holds only in-frame clones and misses some; the assay was immunoSEQ multiplex PCR. The table lists about 260,000 clones, more than 90% of them singletons. Input material: peripheral blood. All receptors derive from a young adult with COVID-19, enrolled during active disease.

The J gene is TRBJ2-6, the V gene TRBV2; a possible D gene is TRBD2 (5 bases). CDR1 SNHLY and CDR2 FYNNEI come from the germline V gene. The CDR3 runs 10 residues. V was pared by 6 bases and J by 15 bases, with 9 bases between. The CDR3 DNA is TGTGCCAGCAGGGAGGTGGCCCTGACTTTC. Residues: CASREVALTF.

V is TRBV7-9 and J is TRBJ1-2; 7 bases agree with TRBD1. Trimming cost V 5 bases and J 6 bases; bases outside gene matches: 3. This CDR3 is built from 12 residues. Germline CDR1 SEHNR, CDR2 FQNEAQ (reference sequence). The CDR3 DNA reads as TGTGCCAGCAGCCGAACAGGGGATGGCTACACCTTC. Its translation is CASSRTGDGYTF. The complete variable domain, with remaining parts taken from reference TRBV7-9 and TRBJ1-2, reads DTGVSQNPRHKITKRGQNVTFRCDPISEHNRLYWYRQTLGQGPEFLTYFQNEAQLEKSRLLSDRFSAERPKGSFSTLEIQRTEQGDSAMYLCASSRTGDGYTFGSGTRLTVV.

The V and J genes are TRBV3-1 (or the pseudogene TRBV3-2) and TRBJ2-3; D ambiguous. The V end was cut by 4 bases, the J end by 0 bases, with 11 bases between. Germline V gene lookup returns CDR1 LGHDT and CDR2 YNNKEL (reference sequence). The CDR3 is made up of 15 amino acids. CDR3 sequence: CASSPETLSTDTQYF. In DNA form, the CDR3 reads TGTGCCAGCAGCCCAGAGACTTTAAGCACAGATACGCAGTATTTT.

This chain connects TRBV9 to TRBJ2-3; TRBD1 aligns across 9 bases. The CDR3 totals 18 residues. Germline V gene data show CDR1 as SGDLS and CDR2 as YYNGEE. Losses at the gene ends were 3 bases for V and 0 bases for J; bases not matched to a gene: 11. The CDR3 region is CASSGHGPGQGSTDTQYF. The CDR3 DNA reads as TGTGCCAGCAGCGGCCACGGACCGGGACAGGGTAGCACAGATACGCAGTATTTT.

This clone was observed once. This chain uses TRBV11-3 with TRBJ2-1; 8 bases line up with TRBD1. The CDR3 consists of 16 residues. Germline V lookup: CDR1 SGHNT, CDR2 YENEEA. The trim removed 0 bases at V and 9 bases at J, leaving 10 bases unmatched. The CDR3 region has the DNA TGTGCCAGCAGCTTAGAATCGGGCCCAACAGGGGGTGAGCAGTTCTTC. It codes for CASSLESGPTGGEQFF.

The gene calls are TRBV9 and TRBJ2-5, with 7 nucleotides matching TRBD2. The junction had 22 bases not matched to a gene; V was cut back by 4 bases and J by 1 base. Germline V gives CDR1 SGDLS, CDR2 YYNGEE. The CDR3 extends over 20 amino acids. The CDR3 DNA is TGTGCCAGCAGCCCCCTTGGGCGGGAGCGTCAAGCTGTAGGCCAAGAGACCCAGTACTTC. Its protein product is CASSPLGRERQAVGQETQYF.

A single count supports this clone. The genes are TRBV5-1 and TRBJ2-1, with 8 bases that match TRBD2. The germline gives CDR1 SGHRS, CDR2 YFSETQ. This CDR3 spans 15 amino acids. V shed 0 bases and J 6 bases; nucleotides not matched to a gene: 5. CDR3 loop: CASSLEGAGANEQFF. The CDR3 bases are TGCGCCAGCAGCTTGGAGGGAGCGGGAGCCAATGAGCAGTTCTTC.

The rearrangement links TRBV6-2 or TRBV6-3 to TRBJ2-1, with 12 nucleotides matching TRBD2. The germline V gene encodes CDR1 MNHEY and CDR2 SVGEGT. The length of the CDR3 is 15 residues. J gave up 4 bases and V 6 bases, and 4 bases lay outside the gene matches. CDR3 residues: CASSRTSGGYNEQFF. The CDR3 DNA reads as TGTGCCAGCAGCCGAACTAGCGGGGGGTACAATGAGCAGTTCTTC.

This sequence joins TRBV24-1 and TRBJ2-1, with 10 bases matching TRBD2. The CDR3 length is 22 residues. V trimming: 3 bases; J trimming: 0 bases; junction bases outside the gene matches: 19. CDR1 KGHDR and CDR2 SFDVKD come from the germline V gene. The CDR3 is CATSDKGAGTSVPLSSYNEQFF. The CDR3 nucleotides are TGTGCCACCAGTGATAAAGGAGCCGGGACTAGCGTTCCACTGAGCTCCTACAATGAGCAGTTCTTC.

The V call is TRBV9, the J call TRBJ2-1, with 13 bases matching TRBD2. Germline values: CDR1 SGDLS, CDR2 YYNGEE. The J segment lost 10 bases and the V segment lost 0 bases, leaving 4 bases of the junction unmatched. The CDR3 runs to 15 residues. CDR3 nucleotides: TGTGCCAGCAGCGTAGATGGACTAGCGGGAGTAGAGCAGTTCTTC. Protein: CASSVDGLAGVEQFF.

The V and J genes are TRBV27 and TRBJ2-7; D is undetermined. Germline V gene sequence: CDR1 MNHEY, CDR2 SMNVEV (reference sequence). This CDR3 contains 15 residues. V lost 5 bases and J 7 bases, leaving 21 bases between the germline ends. CDR3 nucleotide sequence: TGTGCCAGCAGTCCTCAGCGAGACCCCTCTAGGGAGCAGTACTTC. This gives the protein CASSPQRDPSREQYF.

CDR3 nucleotide sequence: TGTGCCAGCAGCCAAGATGGGGCGGGAGGCACAGATACGCAGTATTTT. It specifies CASSQDGAGGTDTQYF. This sequence joins TRBV4-2 and TRBJ2-3; 7 bases are a match to TRBD2. CDR1 LGHNA and CDR2 YNFKEQ come from the germline V gene. The CDR3 covers 16 residues. V gave up 0 bases and J gave up 1 base; unmatched junction bases: 4.

This chain connects TRBV18 to TRBJ2-5, with 7 bases matching TRBD2. The germline CDR1 and CDR2 sequences are KGHSH and LQKENI. The CDR3 length is 15 residues. V dropped 3 bases and J dropped 1; count of bases not matched to a gene: 5. The CDR3 reads CASSPHGGFQETQYF. The CDR3 coding sequence is TGTGCCAGCTCACCTCACGGGGGGTTCCAAGAGACCCAGTACTTC.

The rearrangement uses TRBV25-1 and TRBJ2-7; 7 nucleotides align to TRBD2. Unmatched junction bases numbered 10, after V lost 9 bases and J lost 2 bases. The CDR3 is 14 amino acids. CDR1 MGHDK and CDR2 SYGVNS come from the germline V gene. The CDR3 is CARKGSGFPYEQYF. The CDR3 nucleotides are TGTGCCAGAAAGGGTAGCGGGTTCCCCTACGAGCAGTACTTC.

This CDR3 reads CASRLTGFHEQYF. CDR3 coding DNA: TGTGCCAGCAGACTTACAGGGTTCCACGAGCAGTACTTC. The chain joins TRBV6-5 to TRBJ2-7, with D possibly TRBD1 on 6 matching bases. Trimming stripped 6 bases from V and 5 bases from J, with 14 bases between. CDR3 length: 13 residues. The germline V gene encodes CDR1 MNHEY and CDR2 SVGAGI.

The V and J genes are TRBV24-1 and TRBJ2-2, with D perhaps TRBD2 (5 bases). The CDR3 runs 14 residues. V was cut by 1 base and J by 5 bases, with 7 bases left in between. The germline CDR1 and CDR2 sequences are KGHDR and SFDVKD. CDR3: CATSDLSGTGELFF. In nucleotides, the CDR3 is TGTGCCACCAGTGATTTATCGGGGACCGGGGAGCTGTTTTTT.

The V and J genes are TRBV18 and TRBJ2-7; 7 nucleotides align to TRBD2. The CDR3 totals 16 residues. Germline CDR1 reads KGHSH; CDR2 reads LQKENI. V trimming: 5 bases; J trimming: 1 base; junction bases outside the gene matches: 11. CDR3: CASSDPGGTTSYEQYF. CDR3 nucleotide sequence: TGTGCCAGCTCAGACCCCGGGGGGACGACTTCCTACGAGCAGTACTTC.

This rearrangement joins TRBV5-4 to TRBJ2-1, with 7 bases aligning to TRBD2. Per the germline V gene, CDR1 is SGHNT and CDR2 is YYREEE (reference sequence). J gave up 9 bases and V 0 bases, and 9 bases lay outside the gene matches. This CDR3 has 15 residues. CDR3 residues: CASSLGPSGRGEQFF. As DNA, the CDR3 is TGTGCCAGCAGCTTGGGGCCTAGCGGAAGAGGTGAGCAGTTCTTC.

This chain uses TRBV19 with TRBJ1-2; weak D call: TRBD1 (6 bases). In germline, CDR1 is LNHDA, CDR2 SQIVND (reference sequence). CDR3 length: 17 residues. Trimming removed 3 bases from V and 0 bases from J, with 17 bases in between. DNA of the CDR3: TGTGCCAGTAGTATTGACAAGGCAGCAGGGGCTAACTATGGCTACACCTTC. It encodes CASSIDKAAGANYGYTF.

The count of this clone is one. The chain recombines TRBV3-1 (or the pseudogene TRBV3-2) with TRBJ2-7; possibly TRBD1 for D (6 bases). Germline V gene lookup returns CDR1 LGHDT and CDR2 YNNKEL (reference sequence). V lost 9 bases and J 1 base, leaving 10 bases between the germline ends. The length of the CDR3 is 12 residues. The CDR3 DNA reads TGTGCCAGAGACAGGCCTTCCTACGAGCAGTACTTC. This codes for CARDRPSYEQYF.